A single sample gave rise to the 30 T cell receptor beta chains below, sequenced in a study of PD-L1 blockade in urothelial cancer. Produced via immunoSEQ multiplex PCR; TCRdb's table is partial and in-frame only. In the table there are 35,000 to 40,000 clones, approximately 86% of which are singletons. Time point in this sample: peripheral blood 6 weeks after treatment start. The sample consisted of PBMCs, taken around atezolizumab (anti-PD-L1) treatment. These TCRs come from a man aged 55 to 70 with urothelial cancer.

The genes are TRBV7-3 and TRBJ2-3; D is ambiguous. Germline V gives CDR1 SGHTA, CDR2 FQGTGA. V lost 5 bases to trimming and J lost 2 bases, with 11 bases between them. The CDR3 is made up of 14 amino acids. The CDR3 protein is CASSDPGLTDTQYF. CDR3 nucleotides: TGTGCCAGCAGCGACCCGGGTCTCACAGATACGCAGTATTTT.

The V and J genes are TRBV27 and TRBJ2-1; tentative D call: TRBD1 (6 bases). CDR3 size: 12 residues. Trimming removed 6 bases from V and 3 bases from J, with 6 bases in between. Germline values: CDR1 MNHEY, CDR2 SMNVEV (reference sequence). The CDR3, as DNA: TGTGCCAGCAGGGACAGCTACAATGAGCAGTTCTTC. This codes for CASRDSYNEQFF.

The rearrangement joins TRBV18 to TRBJ2-7, with 10 bases fitting TRBD2. Unmatched junction bases numbered 5, after V lost 3 bases and J lost 3 bases. This CDR3 is built from 15 residues. Germline V gives CDR1 KGHSH, CDR2 LQKENI. The chain's CDR3 is CASSPGLAESYEQYF. As DNA, the CDR3 is TGTGCCAGCTCACCCGGACTAGCGGAGAGCTACGAGCAGTACTTC.

The chain has TRBV25-1 and TRBJ1-2; a weak D match, TRBD1 (5 bases). CDR3 length: 15 residues. Germline-derived CDR1 and CDR2 are MGHDK and SYGVNS. V was pared by 0 bases and J by 2 bases, with 10 bases between. The CDR3 DNA reads TGTGCCAGCAGTGAATATTGGGGCGGCAACTATGGCTACACCTTC. Protein product: CASSEYWGGNYGYTF.

J is TRBJ1-2 and V is TRBV14, with a tentative D call TRBD1 (5 bases). V was pared by 0 bases and J by 7 bases, with 12 bases between. This CDR3 has 14 residues. Germline V gene sequence: CDR1 SGHDN, CDR2 FVKESK. The CDR3 is CASSQEGGAGGYTF. The CDR3, as DNA: TGTGCCAGCAGCCAAGAAGGCGGGGCGGGTGGCTACACCTTC.

This clone came up a few times. The gene calls are TRBV11-2 and TRBJ2-7; possibly TRBD1 for D (6 bases). The CDR3 has 14 amino acids. Per the germline V gene, CDR1 is SGHAT and CDR2 is FQNNGV. Between the trimmed V and J ends, which lost 1 base and 5 bases, there was a span of 12 bases. As DNA, the CDR3 is TGTGCCAGCAGCTTAGTCCCGGGGACAAACGAGCAGTACTTC. This sequence encodes CASSLVPGTNEQYF. Complete variable domain (other parts from reference TRBV11-2 and TRBJ2-7): EAGVAQSPRYKIIEKRQSVAFWCNPISGHATLYWYQQILGQGPKLLIQFQNNGVVDDSQLPKDRFSAERLKGVDSTLKIQPAKLEDSAVYLCASSLVPGTNEQYFGPGTRLTVT.

In its sample, this clone was seen a few times. The CDR3 sequence: CASSPSGQRSEKLFF. CDR3 DNA: TGTGCCAGCTCACCGTCCGGCCAGCGTAGTGAAAAACTGTTTTTT. The chain joins TRBV18 to TRBJ1-4; D uncertain. Germline V CDR1 and CDR2: KGHSH, LQKENI. The CDR3 runs 15 residues. Between the trimmed V and J ends, which lost 3 bases and 7 bases, there was a span of 15 bases.

The chain has TRBV12-1 and TRBJ2-2; TRBD1 is taken as the D call from the table, unchecked against the DNA. TRBV12-1 is assigned pseudogene status. The CDR3 runs 16 residues. In nucleotides, the CDR3 is TGTGCCAGCAGTTTCATAGGACAGGGAAACACCGGGGAGCTGTTTTTT. Encoded protein: CASSFIGQGNTGELFF.

V and J are TRBV15 and TRBJ1-6; no clear D. This CDR3 comprises 15 residues. Germline loops: CDR1 LNHNV, CDR2 YYDKDF (reference sequence). V was clipped by 3 bases and J by 4 bases, with 10 bases between them. DNA for the CDR3: TGTGCCACCAGCAGCCGGGAAGTTTATAATTCACCCCTCCACTTT. It specifies CATSSREVYNSPLHF.

The chain recombines TRBV20-1 with TRBJ1-1, with D unresolved. Germline CDR1 and CDR2: DFQATT and SNEGSKA (reference sequence). V was clipped by 5 bases and J by 4 bases, with 5 bases between them. The CDR3 totals 10 residues. In DNA form, the CDR3 reads TGCAGTGCTTCTGTCACTGAAGCTTTCTTT. Protein sequence: CSASVTEAFF.

The chain carries TRBV6-6 and TRBJ2-7, with 7 bases lining up with TRBD1. After removal of 9 bases from V and 0 bases from J, the junction contained 8 bases not matched to a gene. The V gene's germline CDR1 is MNHNY and CDR2 SVGAGI (reference sequence). This CDR3 has 14 residues. CDR3 bases: TGTGCCAGTCAACCCGGGACAGTCTCCTACGAGCAGTACTTC. This sequence encodes CASQPGTVSYEQYF.

The rearrangement joins TRBV5-1 to TRBJ2-1; the D gene is possibly TRBD2 (5 bases). Germline V gene sequence: CDR1 SGHRS, CDR2 YFSETQ. V was cut by 1 base and J by 8 bases, with 13 bases left in between. CDR3 size: 14 residues. The chain's CDR3 is CASSLSPGIDEQFF. As DNA, the CDR3 is TGCGCCAGCAGCTTGTCCCCGGGAATAGATGAGCAGTTCTTC.

Only a few counts were recorded for this clone. The chain employs TRBV12-5 and TRBJ1-6; D perhaps matches TRBD1 (6 bases). Germline V gene sequence: CDR1 LGHNT, CDR2 FRNRAP. Trimming stripped 3 bases from V and 4 bases from J, with 22 bases between. CDR3 length: 19 amino acids. The CDR3 here is CASGFQSLGGGKYNSPLHF. The CDR3 DNA follows: TGTGCTAGTGGTTTCCAGTCCTTAGGGGGGGGGAAGTATAATTCACCCCTCCACTTT.

The CDR3 loop is CASSAGTSGSNEQFF. CDR3 coding DNA: TGCGCCAGCAGCGCCGGGACTAGCGGGAGCAATGAGCAGTTCTTC. This chain uses TRBV5-1 with TRBJ2-1; 14 bases map to TRBD2. J lost 6 bases, V lost 4 bases, and 3 bases had no gene match. CDR3 size: 15 residues. The germline gives CDR1 SGHRS, CDR2 YFSETQ.

The chain combines TRBV7-8 with TRBJ1-2; D is perhaps TRBD1 (5 bases). Germline V CDR1 and CDR2: SGHVS, FQNEAQ. There are 12 residues in the CDR3. V was cut by 5 bases and J by 7 bases, with 11 bases left in between. The CDR3 here is CASSQGRAGYTF. The CDR3 DNA is TGTGCCAGCAGCCAGGGAAGGGCTGGCTACACCTTC. The whole variable domain, filled in from reference TRBV7-8 and TRBJ1-2, reads GAGVSQSPRYKVAKRGQDVALRCDPISGHVSLFWYQQALGQGPEFLTYFQNEAQLDKSGLPSDRFFAERPEGSVSTLKIQRTQQEDSAVYLCASSQGRAGYTFGSGTRLTVV.

V is TRBV15 and J is TRBJ1-5; D is undetermined. The CDR3 is made up of 14 amino acids. V lost 3 bases and J 3 bases, leaving 9 bases between the germline ends. In germline, CDR1 is LNHNV, CDR2 YYDKDF (reference sequence). CDR3 residues: CATSREQINQPQHF. For the CDR3, the DNA is TGTGCCACCAGCAGGGAACAGATCAATCAGCCCCAGCATTTT.

The genes are TRBV19 and TRBJ2-1, with 13 bases lining up with TRBD2. Germline-derived CDR1 and CDR2 are LNHDA and SQIVND (reference sequence). The V segment lost 4 bases and the J segment 7 bases; nucleotides outside the gene matches: 4. The CDR3 has 15 amino acids. The CDR3 region is CASSRTSGSLNEQFF. The CDR3 DNA sequence: TGTGCCAGTAGTAGGACTAGCGGGAGTTTGAATGAGCAGTTCTTC.

The V and J genes are TRBV4-1 and TRBJ2-1; possible D gene TRBD2, 6 bases. The germline gives CDR1 MGHRA, CDR2 YSYEKL. CDR3 size: 14 residues. V lost 0 bases and J lost 7, with 10 bases in between. CDR3: CASSQDPGRNEQFF. For the CDR3, the DNA is TGCGCCAGCAGCCAAGACCCAGGGAGGAATGAGCAGTTCTTC.

This clone is labeled as medium-sized. The V gene is TRBV13, the J gene TRBJ1-1; D gene ambiguous. CDR3 size: 12 residues. Trimming shortened V by 5 bases and J by 4 bases, and 8 bases separated the two germline ends. Per germline, CDR1 PRHDT and CDR2 FYEKMQ (reference sequence). The CDR3 loop reads CASSRESTEAFF. The DNA for the CDR3 is TGTGCCAGCAGCAGAGAGAGCACTGAAGCTTTCTTT.

Only a few counts were recorded for this clone. At one end the junction does not follow the germline gene, possibly because of a read error. The J gene is TRBJ2-7, the V gene TRBV23-1; possible D gene TRBD1, 6 bases. TRBV23-1 is sorted into the ORF group, with uncertain function. The CDR3 is made up of 13 amino acids. CDR3 sequence: CASSQDSSYEQYF. The CDR3, as DNA: TGTGCCAGCAGCCAGGACAGTTCCTACGAGCAGTACTTC.

This clone occurred once. The gene calls are TRBV6-1 and TRBJ1-1, with 7 bases lining up with TRBD1. There are 15 residues in the CDR3. Trimming cost V 5 bases and J 0 bases; bases outside gene matches: 6. Germline loops: CDR1 MNHNS, CDR2 SASEGT. The CDR3 is CASSNRGGLNTEAFF. The CDR3 coding sequence is TGTGCCAGCAGTAACAGGGGCGGGTTGAACACTGAAGCTTTCTTT.

This clone was found a few times. The chain recombines TRBV30 with TRBJ1-6, with 7 bases that match TRBD1. The CDR3 runs 15 residues. Per germline, CDR1 GTSNPN and CDR2 SVGIG (reference sequence). The trim removed 1 base at V and 7 bases at J, leaving 7 bases unmatched. The CDR3: CAWSAQGFGNSPLHF. The CDR3 nucleotides read TGTGCCTGGAGTGCACAGGGGTTTGGGAATTCACCCCTCCACTTT.

There are a few counts of this clone. The V call is TRBV19, the J call TRBJ2-5; TRBD1 might be the D (6 bases). The CDR3 consists of 14 residues. Germline values: CDR1 LNHDA, CDR2 SQIVND (reference sequence). The V and J ends lost 7 bases and 0 bases respectively, with 12 bases between them. The DNA of the CDR3 is TGTGCCAGTAATCAGGACAGAAACCAAGAGACCCAGTACTTC. Protein product: CASNQDRNQETQYF.

This chain connects TRBV9 to TRBJ2-2, with 8 positions matching TRBD2. The CDR3 has 16 amino acids. Germline CDR1 is SGDLS and CDR2 is YYNGEE. Unmatched junction bases numbered 10, after V lost 4 bases and J lost 5 bases. In nucleotides, the CDR3 is TGTGCCAGCAGCCATCCGAGCGGGGGAGGAACCGGGGAGCTGTTTTTT. The encoded protein is CASSHPSGGGTGELFF.

V usage is TRBV30 and J usage is TRBJ1-1, with D possibly TRBD1 on 6 matching bases. Trimming removed 2 bases from V and 1 base from J, with 14 bases in between. The CDR3 spans 15 residues. CDR1 and CDR2 (germline): GTSNPN, SVGIG (reference sequence). CDR3 sequence (DNA): TGTGCCTGGAGTACCGAGGCACAGGGGAACACTGAAGCTTTCTTT. The encoded protein is CAWSTEAQGNTEAFF.

The J gene is TRBJ1-2, the V gene TRBV5-5, with a tentative D call TRBD1 (5 bases). V lost 0 bases and J lost 5, with 17 bases in between. In germline, CDR1 is SGHKS, CDR2 YYEKEE (reference sequence). The CDR3 totals 16 residues. The CDR3 sequence is CASSLAWTRVEYGYTF. DNA of the CDR3: TGTGCCAGCAGCTTGGCTTGGACCAGGGTTGAATATGGCTACACCTTC. The full variable domain, with the rest looked up from reference TRBV5-5 and TRBJ1-2, is DAGVTQSPTHLIKTRGQQVTLRCSPISGHKSVSWYQQVLGQGPQFIFQYYEKEERGRGNFPDRFSARQFPNYSSELNVNALLLGDSALYLCASSLAWTRVEYGYTFGSGTRLTVV.

The V and J genes are TRBV19 and TRBJ1-6, with D tentatively TRBD1 (6 bases). CDR3 length equals 15 residues. Germline assignment: CDR1 LNHDA and CDR2 SQIVND (reference sequence). Trimming pared 5 bases from V and 5 bases from J, leaving 13 bases between. The CDR3 reads CASSLTGVNNSPLHF. The CDR3 nucleotides are TGTGCCAGTAGTCTGACAGGAGTCAATAATTCACCCCTCCACTTT.

The chain combines TRBV5-1 with TRBJ1-1; 7 bases fit TRBD1. Trimming cost V 3 bases and J 0 bases; bases outside gene matches: 8. In germline, CDR1 is SGHRS, CDR2 YFSETQ. CDR3 length: 16 residues. CDR3 region: CASSSTGRRMNTEAFF. The CDR3 coding sequence is TGCGCCAGCAGCTCGACAGGGAGGAGGATGAACACTGAAGCTTTCTTT.

The chain employs TRBV6-1 and TRBJ2-1, with 7 nucleotides matching TRBD2. V shed 2 bases, J shed 1 base, and the junction held 5 bases outside the gene matches. The CDR3 runs to 16 residues. From germline, CDR1 is MNHNS and CDR2 SASEGT. In DNA, the CDR3 is TGTGCCAGCAGTGAATGGGGGGGTTCTTCCTACAATGAGCAGTTCTTC. This sequence encodes CASSEWGGSSYNEQFF.

This clone was recorded once. In nucleotides, the CDR3 is TGTGCCATCAGTGGGGACACAGGGGCCAGGACTGAAGCTTTCTTT. It translates to CAISGDTGARTEAFF. V and J are TRBV10-3 and TRBJ1-1, with 7 bases lining up with TRBD1. CDR3 length: 15 residues. The germline V gene has CDR1 ENHRY and CDR2 SYGVKD. Trimming took 4 bases from V and 5 from J; bases not matched to a gene: 10.